These T cell receptor beta chains were read from a single sample in a study of CD8+ T cells in alopecia areata. Method: immunoSEQ multiplex PCR; TCRdb's copy keeps in-frame clones and lacks some. This table has approximately 180,000 clones, 50% to 70% appearing once. Sequencing used CD4+ T cells sorted from blood, obtained at week 0. Receptors originate from a human donor with alopecia areata. CDR3s include the opening cysteine and the closing phenylalanine or tryptophan. A D gene is named only where the DNA matches it firmly. Size is omitted from some rows. Given values are once, few, many or a class for expanded clones.

D: TRBD1
J: TRBJ2-5
size: .
V: TRBV18
CDR3: CASSLTGRQETQYF
DNA: TGTGCCAGCTCACTGACAGGGAGACAAGAGACCCAGTACTTC

D: .
J: TRBJ2-6
size: .
V: TRBV5-1
CDR3: CASSLGRDAASGANVLTF
DNA: TGCGCCAGCAGCTTGGGACGGGACGCGGCATCTGGGGCCAACGTCCTGACTTTC

D: .
J: TRBJ2-6
size: once
V: TRBV30
CDR3: CAWSVGTSGANVLTF
DNA: TGTGCCTGGAGTGTAGGCACCTCTGGGGCCAACGTCCTGACTTTC

D: .
J: TRBJ2-5
size: few
V: TRBV5-1
CDR3: CASSSQETQYF
DNA: TGCGCCAGCAGCTCACAAGAGACCCAGTACTTC

D: TRBD2
J: TRBJ2-1
size: .
V: TRBV25-1
CDR3: CASSGSGGRNEQFF
DNA: TGTGCCAGCAGTGGTTCGGGGGGGCGGAATGAGCAGTTCTTC

D: TRBD2
J: TRBJ2-3
size: .
V: TRBV11-2
CDR3: CASSLSLAGRTDTQYF
DNA: TGTGCCAGCAGCTTGTCACTAGCGGGGCGCACAGATACGCAGTATTTT

D: TRBD1
J: TRBJ2-3
size: .
V: TRBV4-2
CDR3: CASSQSQGAYTDTQYF
DNA: TGTGCCAGCAGCCAATCTCAGGGGGCTTACACAGATACGCAGTATTTT

D: .
J: TRBJ1-2
size: .
V: TRBV25-1
CDR3: CASSEMRGNYGYTF
DNA: TGTGCCAGCAGTGAAATGAGGGGAAACTATGGCTACACCTTC

D: .
J: TRBJ1-6
size: .
V: TRBV2
CDR3: CASRLEGRVSPLHF
DNA: TGTGCCAGCAGGCTTGAAGGGAGGGTTTCACCCCTCCACTTT

D: .
J: TRBJ1-1
size: few
V: TRBV7-8
CDR3: CASSLQGNTEAFF
DNA: TGTGCCAGCAGCTTACAGGGGAACACTGAAGCTTTCTTT

D: .
J: TRBJ1-1
size: .
V: TRBV7-9
CDR3: CASSSLAFF
DNA: TGTGCCAGCAGCTCTCTTGCTTTCTTT

D: .
J: TRBJ2-1
size: few
V: TRBV19
CDR3: CASSITPSIYNEQFF
DNA: TGTGCCAGTAGTATCACCCCGAGTATATACAATGAGCAGTTCTTC

D: TRBD2
J: TRBJ2-5
size: few
V: TRBV2
CDR3: CATQGYERGGETQYF
DNA: TGTGCCACCCAAGGTTACGAGCGGGGAGGAGAGACCCAGTACTTC

D: .
J: TRBJ2-3
size: few
V: TRBV30
CDR3: CALRDTDTQYF
DNA: TGTGCCCTCCGAGACACAGATACGCAGTATTTT

D: TRBD1
J: TRBJ1-2
size: .
V: TRBV6-5
CDR3: CASSFGQGAVDGYTF
DNA: TGTGCCAGCAGTTTTGGACAGGGGGCCGTCGATGGCTACACCTTC

D: .
J: TRBJ1-2
size: .
V: TRBV5-1
CDR3: CASRTGPALSVGYTF
DNA: TGCGCCAGCAGAACGGGACCTGCGCTTAGTGTGGGCTACACCTTC

D: TRBD1
J: TRBJ2-3
size: few
V: TRBV29-1
CDR3: CSSDRGLTDTQYF
DNA: TGCAGCTCTGACAGGGGGCTAACAGATACGCAGTATTTT

D: .
J: TRBJ2-3
size: few
V: TRBV2
CDR3: CASIAGTTDTQYF
DNA: TGTGCCAGCATTGCGGGAACCACAGATACGCAGTATTTT

D: .
J: TRBJ2-5
size: .
V: TRBV10-3
CDR3: CAISDSSSVEETQYF
DNA: TGTGCCATCAGTGACAGTTCTAGCGTCGAAGAGACCCAGTACTTC

D: .
J: TRBJ2-1
size: few
V: TRBV7-2
CDR3: CASSLARNEQFF
DNA: TGTGCCAGCAGCTTAGCGCGTAATGAGCAGTTCTTC

D: .
J: TRBJ2-5
size: .
V: TRBV27
CDR3: CASGLWGQETQYF
DNA: TGTGCCAGCGGACTTTGGGGCCAAGAGACCCAGTACTTC

D: .
J: TRBJ2-1
size: .
V: TRBV28
CDR3: CASCMGRNEQFF
DNA: TGTGCCAGCTGCATGGGGCGCAATGAGCAGTTCTTC

D: .
J: TRBJ1-3
size: .
V: TRBV2
CDR3: CASSVRGSGGNTIYF
DNA: TGTGCCAGCAGTGTTAGGGGCTCTGGAGGAAACACCATATATTTT

D: .
J: TRBJ1-2
size: once
V: TRBV30
CDR3: CAWMGLGVGGYTF
DNA: TGTGCCTGGATGGGTTTGGGGGTAGGCGGCTACACCTTC

D: .
J: TRBJ1-1
size: few
V: TRBV9
CDR3: CASSVGGMNTEAFF
DNA: TGTGCCAGCAGCGTCGGGGGCATGAACACTGAAGCTTTCTTT

D: TRBD1
J: TRBJ2-1
size: .
V: TRBV7-9
CDR3: CAVTGENEQFF
DNA: TGTGCTGTTACAGGGGAGAATGAGCAGTTCTTC

D: .
J: TRBJ2-2
size: .
V: TRBV29-1
CDR3: CSVETSGTNTGELFF
DNA: TGCAGCGTTGAAACAAGCGGAACGAACACCGGGGAGCTGTTTTTT

D: TRBD1
J: TRBJ2-4
size: .
V: TRBV30
CDR3: CAWTPDRANIQYF
DNA: TGTGCCTGGACCCCGGACAGGGCGAACATTCAGTACTTC

D: TRBD1
J: TRBJ1-6
size: few
V: TRBV6-1
CDR3: CASRPGQGPDSPLHF
DNA: TGTGCCAGCAGACCGGGACAGGGTCCAGATTCACCCCTCCACTTT

D: .
J: TRBJ2-1
size: .
V: TRBV30
CDR3: CAWRIGAGVGNEQFF
DNA: TGTGCCTGGAGGATCGGAGCAGGAGTCGGAAATGAGCAGTTCTTC

D: .
J: TRBJ1-1
size: few
V: TRBV25-1
CDR3: CASSGAGTTSEAFF
DNA: TGTGCCAGCAGTGGGGCCGGGACGACATCCGAAGCTTTCTTT

D: TRBD1
J: TRBJ2-7
size: few
V: TRBV25-1
CDR3: CASSAHRGTGGDEQYF
DNA: TGTGCCAGCAGTGCCCATCGGGGGACAGGGGGCGACGAGCAGTACTTC

D: .
J: TRBJ1-2
size: .
V: TRBV5-1
CDR3: CASSLWARKDYGYTF
DNA: TGCGCCAGCAGCTTGTGGGCGCGAAAGGACTATGGCTACACCTTC

D: TRBD2
J: TRBJ2-1
size: .
V: TRBV7-6
CDR3: CASTHWDSQSGGLYDSYNEQFF
DNA: TGTGCCAGCACCCATTGGGACAGCCAGAGCGGGGGGCTGTATGACTCCTACAATGAGCAGTTCTTC

D: .
J: TRBJ1-2
size: few
V: TRBV5-6
CDR3: CASSPKAGGANYGYTF
DNA: TGTGCCAGCAGCCCCAAAGCGGGGGGAGCTAACTATGGCTACACCTTC

D: .
J: TRBJ1-2
size: once
V: TRBV30
CDR3: CAWSSGGPRGYGYTF
DNA: TGTGCCTGGAGTTCGGGGGGGCCACGGGGCTATGGCTACACCTTC

D: TRBD2
J: TRBJ2-4
size: .
V: TRBV19
CDR3: CASSPMREGKGKNIQYF
DNA: TGTGCCAGTAGTCCTATGAGGGAGGGCAAGGGCAAAAACATTCAGTACTTC

D: .
J: TRBJ2-7
size: few
V: TRBV7-6
CDR3: CASSSELGRGYEQYF
DNA: TGTGCCAGCAGCTCCGAACTAGGGAGAGGCTACGAGCAGTACTTC

D: .
J: TRBJ1-1
size: few
V: TRBV29-1
CDR3: CSVVRARSGNTEAFF
DNA: TGCAGCGTTGTTAGAGCGAGGTCCGGGAACACTGAAGCTTTCTTT

D: TRBD1
J: TRBJ2-4
size: .
V: TRBV11-1
CDR3: CASRPDSGQSNIQYF
DNA: TGTGCCAGCAGACCCGACTCGGGACAGTCAAACATTCAGTACTTC

D: TRBD2
J: TRBJ2-4
size: .
V: TRBV9
CDR3: CASSVAPLAGGTKNIQYF
DNA: TGTGCCAGCAGCGTAGCTCCTCTAGCGGGGGGAACCAAAAACATTCAGTACTTC

D: TRBD1
J: TRBJ1-5
size: .
V: TRBV2
CDR3: CASGDRGLSNQPQHF
DNA: TGTGCCAGCGGGGACAGGGGATTATCCAATCAGCCCCAGCATTTT

D: .
J: TRBJ2-5
size: once
V: TRBV25-1
CDR3: CASGEGQLARETQYF
DNA: TGTGCCAGCGGGGAGGGACAGTTGGCTAGAGAGACCCAGTACTTC

D: TRBD1
J: TRBJ2-3
size: .
V: TRBV30
CDR3: CAWSAGQGLSTDTQYF
DNA: TGTGCCTGGAGTGCGGGACAGGGGCTGAGCACAGATACGCAGTATTTT

D: .
J: TRBJ1-5
size: .
V: TRBV30
CDR3: CAWSVLTDNQPQHF
DNA: TGTGCCTGGAGTGTACTTACAGACAATCAGCCCCAGCATTTT

D: .
J: TRBJ2-5
size: once
V: TRBV29-1
CDR3: CSAAGSQETQYF
DNA: TGCAGCGCCGCTGGCAGCCAAGAGACCCAGTACTTC

D: TRBD1
J: TRBJ1-2
size: .
V: TRBV4-1
CDR3: CASSQNQGAVYGYTF
DNA: TGCGCCAGCAGCCAAAATCAGGGGGCTGTCTATGGCTACACCTTC

D: .
J: TRBJ1-4
size: .
V: TRBV10-3
CDR3: CAISESTEKLFF
DNA: TGTGCCATCAGTGAGTCGACCGAAAAACTGTTTTTT

D: TRBD1
J: TRBJ1-6
size: .
V: TRBV27
CDR3: CASTPGTGHSPLHF
DNA: TGTGCCAGCACCCCCGGGACAGGGCACTCACCCCTCCACTTT

D: .
J: TRBJ1-2
size: .
V: TRBV9
CDR3: CASSVDPINYGYTF
DNA: TGTGCCAGCAGCGTAGACCCCATCAACTATGGCTACACCTTC

D: TRBD1
J: TRBJ1-2
size: few
V: TRBV20-1
CDR3: CSARTGQGYTF
DNA: TGCAGTGCTAGGACAGGGCAAGGCTACACCTTC

D: .
J: TRBJ2-2
size: .
V: TRBV5-6
CDR3: CASSLEPHLGELFF
DNA: TGTGCCAGCAGCTTGGAACCCCATCTCGGGGAGCTGTTTTTT

D: .
J: TRBJ2-1
size: few
V: TRBV29-1
CDR3: CSVSRGRPPTYNEQFF
DNA: TGCAGCGTTTCGCGGGGACGGCCGCCCACCTACAATGAGCAGTTCTTC

D: .
J: TRBJ1-6
size: .
V: TRBV14
CDR3: CASSLLQGYSPLHF
DNA: TGTGCCAGCAGCCTCTTACAGGGATATTCACCCCTCCACTTT

D: .
J: TRBJ2-5
size: few
V: TRBV4-1
CDR3: CASSQDVVTGRGETQYF
DNA: TGCGCCAGCAGCCAAGACGTGGTGACGGGGCGGGGTGAGACCCAGTACTTC

D: .
J: TRBJ2-6
size: .
V: TRBV2
CDR3: CASRPDRTLSGANVLTF
DNA: TGTGCCAGCAGACCTGACAGGACCCTCTCTGGGGCCAACGTCCTGACTTTC

D: .
J: TRBJ2-1
size: .
V: TRBV11-3
CDR3: CASSRSGATYNEQFF
DNA: TGTGCCAGCAGCCGTAGCGGAGCAACCTACAATGAGCAGTTCTTC